This paragraph reports one T cell receptor (beta chain). Antigen specificity is unknown. The entry originates in a study of beta chain features in type 1 diabetes. Study findings and constraints: With patients and controls alike, PCR might favor shorter templates to an equal degree. Researchers report that Type 1 diabetes patients had moderately but significantly shorter TCRB CDR3s across all four CD4+ subsets. Reduced insertions and increased deletions marked VDJ junctions in type 1 diabetes patients. Whether TCRB rearrangement is influenced by HLA type was left unresolved in this analysis.

Sequencing targeted expressed TCRB transcripts, as all isolated RNA had been reverse transcribed. Some clones are missing from TCRdb's copy, which holds only in-frame ones; the method was immunoSEQ multiplex PCR. The data hold 300,000 to 400,000 clones, with roughly 9% observed a single time. Germline CDR1 is SGHDT and CDR2 is YYEEEE. V was pared by 0 bases and J by 4 bases, with 10 bases between. This CDR3 is 14 amino acids long. The sequenced sample was central memory CD4+ T cells from blood. The sequence came from a man aged 25 to 40 with type 1 diabetes. The rearrangement links TRBV5-6 to TRBJ1-2; D is undetermined. The CDR3 DNA sequence: TGTGCCAGCAGCTTGGACTCTAGCAGCTATGGCTACACCTTC. As protein: CASSLDSSSYGYTF.